This T cell receptor (beta chain) emerged from a study of diagnostic markers for celiac disease (dated by TCRdb to between 2020 and 2021). Data came from an Illumina MiSeq. After TCRdb reprocessed the reads, each CDR3 protein sequence was kept as one row, without DNA. The sample table holds about 1,100 distinct CDR3 sequences. Jointly, the top ten make up approximately 10% of the sample. The CDR3 holds 16 amino acids from the cysteine to the phenylalanine. No DNA sequence is on record. Reading the germline V gene gives CDR1 SQVTM and CDR2 ANQGSEA. This clonotype is large (0.1 to 1%) by its frequency; no count is available. The antigen it recognizes is unknown.

The TCR was taken from a human donor. Sample: either unsorted cells or a sorted T cell fraction (not recorded which). The chain couples TRBV29-1 to TRBJ1-1; TCRdb outputs TRBD1, but without DNA this stays unchecked. The CDR3 region: CSVWADGGHMNTEAFF.